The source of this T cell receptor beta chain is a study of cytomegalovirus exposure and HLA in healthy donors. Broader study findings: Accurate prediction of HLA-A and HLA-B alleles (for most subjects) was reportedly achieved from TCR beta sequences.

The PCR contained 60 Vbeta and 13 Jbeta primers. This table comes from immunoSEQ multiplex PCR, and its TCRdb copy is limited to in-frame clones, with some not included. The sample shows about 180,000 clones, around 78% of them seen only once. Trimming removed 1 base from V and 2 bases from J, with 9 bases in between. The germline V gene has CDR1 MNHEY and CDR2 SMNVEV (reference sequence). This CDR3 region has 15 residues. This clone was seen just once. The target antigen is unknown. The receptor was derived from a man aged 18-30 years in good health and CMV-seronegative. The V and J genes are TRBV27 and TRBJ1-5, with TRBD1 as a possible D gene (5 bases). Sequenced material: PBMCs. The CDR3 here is CASSLLWGGNQPQHF. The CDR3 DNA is TGTGCCAGCAGTTTATTGTGGGGGGGCAATCAGCCCCAGCATTTT.